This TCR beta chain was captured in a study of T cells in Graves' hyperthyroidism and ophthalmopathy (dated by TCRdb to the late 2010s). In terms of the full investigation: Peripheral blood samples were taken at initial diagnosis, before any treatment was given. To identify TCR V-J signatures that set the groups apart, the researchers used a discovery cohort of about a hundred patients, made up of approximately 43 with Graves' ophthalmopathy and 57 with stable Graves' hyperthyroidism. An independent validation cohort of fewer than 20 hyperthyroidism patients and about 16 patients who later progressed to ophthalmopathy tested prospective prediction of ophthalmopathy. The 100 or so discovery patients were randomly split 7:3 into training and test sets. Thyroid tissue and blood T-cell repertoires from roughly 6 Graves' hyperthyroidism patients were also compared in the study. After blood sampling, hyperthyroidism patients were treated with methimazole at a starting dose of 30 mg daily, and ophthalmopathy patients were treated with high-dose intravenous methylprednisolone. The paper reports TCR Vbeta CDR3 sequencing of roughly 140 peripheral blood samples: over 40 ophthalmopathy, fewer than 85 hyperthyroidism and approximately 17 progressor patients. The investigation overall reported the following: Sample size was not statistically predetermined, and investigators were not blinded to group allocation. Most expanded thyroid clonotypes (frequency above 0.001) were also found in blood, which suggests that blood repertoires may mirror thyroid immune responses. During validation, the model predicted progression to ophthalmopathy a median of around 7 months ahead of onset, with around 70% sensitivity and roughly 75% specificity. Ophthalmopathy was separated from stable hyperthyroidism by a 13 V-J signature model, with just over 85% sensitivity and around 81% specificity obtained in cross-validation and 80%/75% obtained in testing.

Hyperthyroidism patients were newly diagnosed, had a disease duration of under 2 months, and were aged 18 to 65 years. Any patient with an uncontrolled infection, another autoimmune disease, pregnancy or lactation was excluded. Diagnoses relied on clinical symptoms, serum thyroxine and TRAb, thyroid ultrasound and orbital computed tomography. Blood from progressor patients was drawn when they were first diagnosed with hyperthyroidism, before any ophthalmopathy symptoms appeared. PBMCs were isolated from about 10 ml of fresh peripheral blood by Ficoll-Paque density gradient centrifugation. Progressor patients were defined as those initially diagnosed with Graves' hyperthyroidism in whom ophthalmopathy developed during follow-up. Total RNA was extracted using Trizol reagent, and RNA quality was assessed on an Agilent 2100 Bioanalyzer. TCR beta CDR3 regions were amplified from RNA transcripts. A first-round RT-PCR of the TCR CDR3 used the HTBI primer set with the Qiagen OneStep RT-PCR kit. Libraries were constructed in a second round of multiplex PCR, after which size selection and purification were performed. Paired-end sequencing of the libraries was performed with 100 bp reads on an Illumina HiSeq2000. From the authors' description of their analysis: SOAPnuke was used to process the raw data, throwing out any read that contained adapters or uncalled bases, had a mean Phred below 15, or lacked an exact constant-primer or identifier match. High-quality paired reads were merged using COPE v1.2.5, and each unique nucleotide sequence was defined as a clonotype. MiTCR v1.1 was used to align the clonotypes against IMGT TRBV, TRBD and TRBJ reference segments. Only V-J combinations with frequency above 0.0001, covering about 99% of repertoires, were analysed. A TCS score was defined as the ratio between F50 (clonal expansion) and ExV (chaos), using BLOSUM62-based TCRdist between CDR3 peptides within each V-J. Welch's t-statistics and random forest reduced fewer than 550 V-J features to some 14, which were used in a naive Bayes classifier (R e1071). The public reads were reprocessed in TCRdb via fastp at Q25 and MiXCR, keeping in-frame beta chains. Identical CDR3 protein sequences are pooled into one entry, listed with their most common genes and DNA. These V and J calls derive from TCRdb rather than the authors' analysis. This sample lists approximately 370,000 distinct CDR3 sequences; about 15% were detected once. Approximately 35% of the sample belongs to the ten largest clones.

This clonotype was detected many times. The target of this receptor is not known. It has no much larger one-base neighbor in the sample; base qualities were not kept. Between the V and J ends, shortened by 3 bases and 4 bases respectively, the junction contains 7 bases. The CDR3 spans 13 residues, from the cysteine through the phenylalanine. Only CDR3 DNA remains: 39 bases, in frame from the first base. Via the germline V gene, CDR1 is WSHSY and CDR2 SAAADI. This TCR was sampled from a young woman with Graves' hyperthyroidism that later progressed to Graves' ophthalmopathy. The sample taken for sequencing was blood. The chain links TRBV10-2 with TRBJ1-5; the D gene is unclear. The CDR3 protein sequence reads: CASSDGLNQPQHF. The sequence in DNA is TGCGCCAGCAGTGACGGTTTAAATCAGCCCCAGCATTTT.